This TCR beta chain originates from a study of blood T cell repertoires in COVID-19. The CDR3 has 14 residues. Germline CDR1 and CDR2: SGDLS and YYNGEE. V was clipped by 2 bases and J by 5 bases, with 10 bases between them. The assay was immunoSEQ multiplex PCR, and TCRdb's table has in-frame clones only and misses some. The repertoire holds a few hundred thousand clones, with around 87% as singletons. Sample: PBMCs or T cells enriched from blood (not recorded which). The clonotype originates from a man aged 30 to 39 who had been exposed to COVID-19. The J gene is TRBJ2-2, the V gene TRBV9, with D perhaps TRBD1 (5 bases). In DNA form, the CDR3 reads TGTGCCAGCAGCGTCAGGGTTGAGACCGGGGAGCTGTTTTTT. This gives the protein CASSVRVETGELFF.